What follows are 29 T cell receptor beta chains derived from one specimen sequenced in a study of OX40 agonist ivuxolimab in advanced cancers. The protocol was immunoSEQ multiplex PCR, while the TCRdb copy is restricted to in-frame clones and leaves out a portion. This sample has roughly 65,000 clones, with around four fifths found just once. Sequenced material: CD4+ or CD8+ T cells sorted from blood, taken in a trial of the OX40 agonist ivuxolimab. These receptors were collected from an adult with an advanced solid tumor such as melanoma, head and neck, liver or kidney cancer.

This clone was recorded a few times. This chain's CDR3 is CASSLPTELTDTQYF. The CDR3 DNA reads as TGTGCCAGCAGTCTCCCGACAGAGCTCACAGATACGCAGTATTTT. This chain links TRBV28 with TRBJ2-3, with D possibly being TRBD1 (5 bases). The CDR3 runs 15 residues. Germline V gives CDR1 MDHEN, CDR2 SYDVKM. Trimming cost V 5 bases and J 2 bases, with 14 bases left between them.

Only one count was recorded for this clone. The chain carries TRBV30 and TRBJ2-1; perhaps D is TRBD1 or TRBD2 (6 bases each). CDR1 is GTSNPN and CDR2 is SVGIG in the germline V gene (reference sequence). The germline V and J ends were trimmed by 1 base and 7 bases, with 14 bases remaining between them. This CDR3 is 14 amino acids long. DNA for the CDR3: TGTGCCTGGAGTGCGAACAGGGCGGGAAATGAGCAGTTCTTC. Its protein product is CAWSANRAGNEQFF.

The CDR3 sequence is CASSTGTSVADTQYF. CDR3 coding DNA: TGTGCCAGCAGCACCGGGACTAGCGTGGCAGATACGCAGTATTTT. The V gene is TRBV7-2, the J gene TRBJ2-3; TRBD2 matches 10 bases. Germline V lookup: CDR1 SGHTA, CDR2 FQGNSA. The CDR3 has 15 residues. Trimming at V came to 5 bases and at J to 4 bases, leaving 6 bases not matched to a gene.

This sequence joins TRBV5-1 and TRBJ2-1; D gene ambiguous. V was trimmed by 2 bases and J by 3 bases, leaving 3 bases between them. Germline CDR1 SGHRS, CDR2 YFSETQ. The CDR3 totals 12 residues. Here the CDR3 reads CASSLIYNEQFF. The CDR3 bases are TGCGCCAGCAGCTTAATCTACAATGAGCAGTTCTTC.

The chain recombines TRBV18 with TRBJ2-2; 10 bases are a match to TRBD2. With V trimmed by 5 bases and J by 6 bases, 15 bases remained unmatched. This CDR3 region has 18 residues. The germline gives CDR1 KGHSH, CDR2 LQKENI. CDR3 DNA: TGTGCCAGCTCATCTTCGATTAAGCGGGAGGGCCTCTCCGGGGAGCTGTTTTTT. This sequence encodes CASSSSIKREGLSGELFF.

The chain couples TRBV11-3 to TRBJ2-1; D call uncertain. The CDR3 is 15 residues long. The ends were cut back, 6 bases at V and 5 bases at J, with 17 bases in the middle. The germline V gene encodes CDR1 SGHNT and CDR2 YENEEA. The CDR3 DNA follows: TGTGCCAGCAGTGCAATAATGGGATCTAACAATGAGCAGTTCTTC. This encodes CASSAIMGSNNEQFF. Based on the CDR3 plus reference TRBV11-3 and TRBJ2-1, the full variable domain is EAGVVQSPRYKIIEKKQPVAFWCNPISGHNTLYWYLQNLGQGPELLIRYENEEAVDDSQLPKDRFSAERLKGVDSTLKIQPAELGDSAVYLCASSAIMGSNNEQFFGPGTRLTVL.

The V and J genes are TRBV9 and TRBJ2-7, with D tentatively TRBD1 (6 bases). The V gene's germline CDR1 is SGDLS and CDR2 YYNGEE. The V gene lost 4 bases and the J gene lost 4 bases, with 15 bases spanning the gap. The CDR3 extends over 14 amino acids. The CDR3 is CASSPSQGRYEQYF. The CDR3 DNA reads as TGTGCCAGCAGCCCCTCACAGGGAAGGTACGAGCAGTACTTC.

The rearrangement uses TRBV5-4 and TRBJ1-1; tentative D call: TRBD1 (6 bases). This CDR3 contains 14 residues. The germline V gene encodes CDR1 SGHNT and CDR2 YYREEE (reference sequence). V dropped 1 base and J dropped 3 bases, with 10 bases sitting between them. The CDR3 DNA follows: TGTGCCAGCAGCTTGCTGGGGGCAGACACTGAAGCTTTCTTT. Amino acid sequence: CASSLLGADTEAFF.

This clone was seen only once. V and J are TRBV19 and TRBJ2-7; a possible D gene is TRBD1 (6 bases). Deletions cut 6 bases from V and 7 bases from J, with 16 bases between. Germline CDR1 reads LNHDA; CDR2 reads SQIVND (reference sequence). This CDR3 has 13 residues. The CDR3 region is CASSRQVLGEQYF. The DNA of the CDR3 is TGTGCCAGTAGCCGACAGGTTTTGGGGGAGCAGTACTTC.

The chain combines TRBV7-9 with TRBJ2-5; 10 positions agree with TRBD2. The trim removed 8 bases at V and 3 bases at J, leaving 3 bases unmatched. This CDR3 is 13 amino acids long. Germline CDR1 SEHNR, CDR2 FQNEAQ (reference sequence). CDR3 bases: TGTGCCAGCGGGACTAGCGTAAAAGAGACCCAGTACTTC. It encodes CASGTSVKETQYF.

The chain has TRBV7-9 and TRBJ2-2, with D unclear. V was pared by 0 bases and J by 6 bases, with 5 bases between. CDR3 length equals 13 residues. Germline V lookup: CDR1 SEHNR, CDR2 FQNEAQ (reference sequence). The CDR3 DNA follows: TGTGCCAGCAGCTTAGCAGACGCCGGGGAGCTGTTTTTT. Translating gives CASSLADAGELFF.

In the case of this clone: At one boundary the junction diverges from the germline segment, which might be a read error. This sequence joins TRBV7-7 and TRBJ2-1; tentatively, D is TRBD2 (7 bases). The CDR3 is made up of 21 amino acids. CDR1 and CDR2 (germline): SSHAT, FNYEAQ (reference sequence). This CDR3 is CASSPPAGGAGVGPRYNEQFF. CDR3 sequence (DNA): TGTGCTAGCAGCCCACCCGCTGGGGGGGCGGGAGTAGGCCCCAGATACAATGAGCAGTTCTTC.

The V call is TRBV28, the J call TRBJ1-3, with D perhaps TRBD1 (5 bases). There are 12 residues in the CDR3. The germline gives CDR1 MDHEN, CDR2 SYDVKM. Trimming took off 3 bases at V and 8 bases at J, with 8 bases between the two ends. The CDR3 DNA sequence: TGTGCCAGCAGTTTTGGGGCCGACACCATATATTTT. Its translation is CASSFGADTIYF. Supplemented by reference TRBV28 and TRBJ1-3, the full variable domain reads DVKVTQSSRYLVKRTGEKVFLECVQDMDHENMFWYRQDPGLGLRLIYFSYDVKMKEKGDIPEGYSVSREKKERFSLILESASTNQTSMYLCASSFGADTIYFGEGSWLTVV.

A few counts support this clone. The DNA for the CDR3 is TGTGCCAGCTCACCCGTTATCGGGGAGCTGTTTTTT. Its protein product is CASSPVIGELFF. The chain employs TRBV18 and TRBJ2-2, with D uncertain. Trimming cost V 3 bases and J 7 bases, with 6 bases left between them. From germline, CDR1 is KGHSH and CDR2 LQKENI. The CDR3 loop spans 12 amino acids.

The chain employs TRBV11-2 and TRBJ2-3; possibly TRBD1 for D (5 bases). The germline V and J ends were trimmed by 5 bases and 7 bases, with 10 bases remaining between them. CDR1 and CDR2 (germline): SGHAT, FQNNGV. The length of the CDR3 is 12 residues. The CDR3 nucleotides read TGTGCCAGCAGCGCCAGACAGTATACGCAGTATTTT. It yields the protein CASSARQYTQYF.

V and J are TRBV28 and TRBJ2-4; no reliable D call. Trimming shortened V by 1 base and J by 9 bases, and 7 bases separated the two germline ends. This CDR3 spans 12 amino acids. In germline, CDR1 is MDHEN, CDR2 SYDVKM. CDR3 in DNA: TGTGCCAGCAGTTTATTCGCCGCCATTCAGTACTTC. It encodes CASSLFAAIQYF.

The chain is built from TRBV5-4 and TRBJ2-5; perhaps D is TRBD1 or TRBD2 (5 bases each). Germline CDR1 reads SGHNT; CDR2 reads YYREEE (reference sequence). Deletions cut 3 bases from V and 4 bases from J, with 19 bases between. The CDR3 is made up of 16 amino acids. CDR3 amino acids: CASSSSGPERLETQYF. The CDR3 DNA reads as TGTGCCAGCAGCTCGTCGGGGCCGGAGAGGTTAGAGACCCAGTACTTC.

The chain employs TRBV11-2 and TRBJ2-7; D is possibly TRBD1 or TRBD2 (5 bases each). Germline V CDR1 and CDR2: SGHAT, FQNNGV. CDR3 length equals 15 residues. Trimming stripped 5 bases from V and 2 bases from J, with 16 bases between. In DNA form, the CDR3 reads TGTGCCAGCAGCCCCTCCGGGACGGGGACCTACGAGCAGTACTTC. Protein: CASSPSGTGTYEQYF.

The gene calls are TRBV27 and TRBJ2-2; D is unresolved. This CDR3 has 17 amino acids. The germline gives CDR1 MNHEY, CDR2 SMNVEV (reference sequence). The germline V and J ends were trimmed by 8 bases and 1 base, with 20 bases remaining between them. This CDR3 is CASCGLRAEVNTGELFF. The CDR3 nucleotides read TGTGCCAGCTGTGGTCTCCGGGCCGAAGTGAACACCGGGGAGCTGTTTTTT.

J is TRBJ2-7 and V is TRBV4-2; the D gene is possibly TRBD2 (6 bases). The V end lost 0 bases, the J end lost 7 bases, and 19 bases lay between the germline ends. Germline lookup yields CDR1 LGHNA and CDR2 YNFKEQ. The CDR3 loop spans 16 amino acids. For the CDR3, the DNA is TGTGCCAGCAGCCAAGATGTGTTGTCAGCGGGTTATGAGCAGTACTTC. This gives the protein CASSQDVLSAGYEQYF.

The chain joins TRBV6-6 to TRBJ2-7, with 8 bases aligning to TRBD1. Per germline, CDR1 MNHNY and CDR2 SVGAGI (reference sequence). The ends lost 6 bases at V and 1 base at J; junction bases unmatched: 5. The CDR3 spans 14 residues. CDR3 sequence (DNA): TGTGCCAGCAGCCAGACAGGGGAATCCTACGAGCAGTACTTC. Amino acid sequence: CASSQTGESYEQYF.

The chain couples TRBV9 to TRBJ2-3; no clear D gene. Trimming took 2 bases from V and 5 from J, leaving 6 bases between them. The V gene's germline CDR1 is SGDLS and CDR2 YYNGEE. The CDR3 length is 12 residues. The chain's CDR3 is CASSVFGDTQYF. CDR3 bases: TGTGCCAGCAGCGTTTTTGGAGATACGCAGTATTTT.

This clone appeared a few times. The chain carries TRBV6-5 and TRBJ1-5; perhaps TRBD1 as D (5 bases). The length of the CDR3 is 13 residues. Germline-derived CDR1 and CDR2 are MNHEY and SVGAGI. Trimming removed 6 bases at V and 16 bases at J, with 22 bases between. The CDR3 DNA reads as TGTGCCAGCAGCCCATCTCAAGGGGTACTTACTCATTTT. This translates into CASSPSQGVLTHF.

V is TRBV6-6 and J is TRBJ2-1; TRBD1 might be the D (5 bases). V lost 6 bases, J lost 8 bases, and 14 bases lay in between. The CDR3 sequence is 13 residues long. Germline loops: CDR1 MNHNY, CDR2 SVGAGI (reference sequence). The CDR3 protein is CASSPLRGDEQFF. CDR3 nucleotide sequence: TGTGCCAGCAGCCCCTTAAGGGGCGATGAGCAGTTCTTC.

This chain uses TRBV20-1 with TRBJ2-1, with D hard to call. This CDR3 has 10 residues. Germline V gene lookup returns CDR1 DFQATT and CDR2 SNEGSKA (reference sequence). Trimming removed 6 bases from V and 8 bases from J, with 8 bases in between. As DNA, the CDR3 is TGCAGTGCCCCTAAGGATGAGCAGTTCTTC. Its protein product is CSAPKDEQFF.

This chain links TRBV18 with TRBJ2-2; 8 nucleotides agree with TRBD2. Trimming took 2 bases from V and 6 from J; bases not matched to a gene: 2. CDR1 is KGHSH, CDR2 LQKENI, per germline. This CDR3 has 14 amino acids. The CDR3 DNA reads TGTGCCAGCTCACCAGCGGGAGGACCCGGGGAGCTGTTTTTT. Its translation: CASSPAGGPGELFF.

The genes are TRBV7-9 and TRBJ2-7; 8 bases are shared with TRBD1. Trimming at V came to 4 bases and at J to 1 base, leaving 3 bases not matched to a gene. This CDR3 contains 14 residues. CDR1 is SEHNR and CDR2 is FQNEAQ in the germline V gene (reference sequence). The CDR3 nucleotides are TGTGCCAGCAGCTCCGGGACAGGATCCTACGAGCAGTACTTC. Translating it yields CASSSGTGSYEQYF.

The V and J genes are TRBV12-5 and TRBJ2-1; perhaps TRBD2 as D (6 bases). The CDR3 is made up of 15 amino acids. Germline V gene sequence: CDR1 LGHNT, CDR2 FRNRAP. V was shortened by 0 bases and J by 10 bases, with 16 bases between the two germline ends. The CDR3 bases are TGTGCTAGTGGTTTGGTTCTGGGACTTGCGTGGGAGCAGTTCTTC. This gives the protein CASGLVLGLAWEQFF.

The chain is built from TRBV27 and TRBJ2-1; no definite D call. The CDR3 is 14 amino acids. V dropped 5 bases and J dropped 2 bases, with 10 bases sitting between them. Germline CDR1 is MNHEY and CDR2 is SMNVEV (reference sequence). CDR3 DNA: TGTGCCAGCAGTCCTCCGATGGCCTACAATGAGCAGTTCTTC. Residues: CASSPPMAYNEQFF.